A selection of T cell receptor beta chains follows, all from one sample in a study of T cell responses to AZD1222 COVID-19 vaccine. Clones were sequenced by immunoSEQ multiplex PCR, and TCRdb holds only the in-frame ones, with some missing. The table records fewer than 300,000 clones, roughly 93% of them present only once. The sample was peripheral blood, taken on day 0 of AZD1222 vaccination. Receptors were obtained from an adult in good health. The conserved cysteine and the conserved F or W are not part of the CDR3 here. Each record gives: CDR3 protein, V gene, J gene.

CDR3 protein: ASSPRLAHYEQY; V gene: TRBV18; J gene: TRBJ2-7
CDR3 protein: AISEDGSSYEQY; V gene: TRBV10-3; J gene: TRBJ2-7
CDR3 protein: ATGNYGYT; V gene: TRBV28; J gene: TRBJ1-2
CDR3 protein: ASSPLGLYNTGELF; V gene: TRBV7-9; J gene: TRBJ2-2
CDR3 protein: ASSLGRGVTDTQY; V gene: TRBV11-3; J gene: TRBJ2-3
CDR3 protein: SVAAGVRGYT; V gene: TRBV29-1; J gene: TRBJ1-2
CDR3 protein: ASSEPRNRTQY; V gene: TRBV10-2; J gene: TRBJ2-5
CDR3 protein: ATSRDPATVETQY; V gene: TRBV15; J gene: TRBJ2-5
CDR3 protein: ASSIKVPNTEAF; V gene: TRBV19; J gene: TRBJ1-1
CDR3 protein: ASPSRDTGELF; V gene: TRBV28; J gene: TRBJ2-2
CDR3 protein: ASSSDRGEKLF; V gene: TRBV5-4; J gene: TRBJ1-4
CDR3 protein: ASSIVGSSYEQY; V gene: TRBV19; J gene: TRBJ2-7
CDR3 protein: ASSLRLASYEQY; V gene: TRBV11-2; J gene: TRBJ2-7
CDR3 protein: ASIRGVGDYGYT; V gene: TRBV28; J gene: TRBJ1-2
CDR3 protein: ASSQVTQGGTEAF; V gene: TRBV3-1/TRBV3-2; J gene: TRBJ1-1
CDR3 protein: SVGTGTEAF; V gene: TRBV29-1; J gene: TRBJ1-1
CDR3 protein: ASSLTLTSEQF; V gene: TRBV7-3; J gene: TRBJ2-1
CDR3 protein: ASSPTLGNTEAF; V gene: TRBV5-1; J gene: TRBJ1-1
CDR3 protein: ASSLWKGRASNQPQH; V gene: TRBV28; J gene: TRBJ1-5
CDR3 protein: ASSANSGTNTEAF; V gene: TRBV5-4; J gene: TRBJ1-1
CDR3 protein: ASSHGRDRVNSPLH; V gene: TRBV4-1; J gene: TRBJ1-6
CDR3 protein: ASSPSSSGNTIY; V gene: TRBV5-1; J gene: TRBJ1-3
CDR3 protein: ASSLGQGSRGQPQH; V gene: TRBV28; J gene: TRBJ1-5
CDR3 protein: ASSIEWGNYGYT; V gene: TRBV28; J gene: TRBJ1-2
CDR3 protein: ASRGTGRGEQY; V gene: TRBV2; J gene: TRBJ2-7
CDR3 protein: ATSRDPSGGLVPGELF; V gene: TRBV15; J gene: TRBJ2-2
CDR3 protein: ASSPNDNYGYT; V gene: TRBV19; J gene: TRBJ1-2
CDR3 protein: ASSSTSVGGELF; V gene: TRBV7-9; J gene: TRBJ2-2
CDR3 protein: ASSTRDRENYGYT; V gene: TRBV6-5; J gene: TRBJ1-2
CDR3 protein: ASSPRSGLETQY; V gene: TRBV3-1/TRBV3-2; J gene: TRBJ2-5
CDR3 protein: ASSEGNTQY; V gene: TRBV10-2; J gene: TRBJ2-3
CDR3 protein: ASTLLGTENSPLH; V gene: TRBV7-8; J gene: TRBJ1-6